A single count supports the clone carrying this TCR beta chain. This specimen belongs to a study of blood T cells in healthy people across ages. For the second PCR, which ran for about 6 to 12 cycles, a sample-barcoded 5' primer and a J-beta primer mix were used. TCRdb analysed the 5' RACE reads with MiXCR anew, one entry per CDR3 protein. The sample lists about 780,000 distinct CDR3 sequences; around half were seen once. Germline CDR1 LGHDT, CDR2 YNNKEL (reference sequence). V was cut by 0 bases and J by 5 bases, with 16 bases left in between. The length of the CDR3 is 16 residues. Sequenced sample: blood. The TCR comes from an elderly man in good health. The rearrangement uses TRBV3-1 and TRBJ1-1; weak D call: TRBD1 (5 bases). The CDR3 protein is CASSQDFQGPRTEAFF. For the CDR3, the DNA is TGTGCCAGCAGCCAAGATTTTCAGGGCCCGAGGACTGAAGCTTTCTTT.